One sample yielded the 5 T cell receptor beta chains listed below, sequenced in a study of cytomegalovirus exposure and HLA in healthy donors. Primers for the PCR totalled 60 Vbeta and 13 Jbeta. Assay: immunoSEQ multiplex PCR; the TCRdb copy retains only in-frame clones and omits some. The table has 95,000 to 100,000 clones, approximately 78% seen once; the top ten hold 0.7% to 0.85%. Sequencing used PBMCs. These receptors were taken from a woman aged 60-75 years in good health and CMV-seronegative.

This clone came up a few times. Written as DNA, the CDR3 is TGTGCCAGCAGCTCGGGGGTTAGGCCTGCTAACTATGGCTACACCTTC. Protein: CASSSGVRPANYGYTF. V gene TRBV7-8 combines with J gene TRBJ1-2, with D possibly TRBD1 on 5 matching bases. V was shortened by 4 bases and J by 0 bases, with 15 bases between the two germline ends. The CDR3 extends over 16 amino acids. Per the germline V gene, CDR1 is SGHVS and CDR2 is FQNEAQ.

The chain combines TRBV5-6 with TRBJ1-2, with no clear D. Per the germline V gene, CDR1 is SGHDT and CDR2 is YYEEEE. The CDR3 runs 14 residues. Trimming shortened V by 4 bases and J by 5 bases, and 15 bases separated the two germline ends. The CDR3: CASSQTYTVYGYTF. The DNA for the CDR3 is TGTGCCAGCAGCCAGACCTATACAGTTTATGGCTACACCTTC.

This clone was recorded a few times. The CDR3 DNA reads TGCGCCACCCGGGAGGGGGCGAACATGAACACTGAAGCTTTCTTT. Residues: CATREGANMNTEAFF. This chain links TRBV5-1 with TRBJ1-1; 7 bases align to TRBD1. V was pared by 9 bases and J by 0 bases, with 11 bases of the junction left unmatched. The CDR3 loop spans 15 amino acids. Germline loops: CDR1 SGHRS, CDR2 YFSETQ.

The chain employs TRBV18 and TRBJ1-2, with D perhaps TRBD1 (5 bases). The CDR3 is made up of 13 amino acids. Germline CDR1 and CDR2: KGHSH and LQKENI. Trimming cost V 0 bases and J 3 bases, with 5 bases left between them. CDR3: CASSPPGDYGYTF. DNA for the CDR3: TGTGCCAGCTCACCACCAGGGGACTATGGCTACACCTTC.

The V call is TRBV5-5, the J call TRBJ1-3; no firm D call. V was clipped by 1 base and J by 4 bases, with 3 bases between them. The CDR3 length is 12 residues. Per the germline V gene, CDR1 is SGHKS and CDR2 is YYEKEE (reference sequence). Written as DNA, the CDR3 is TGTGCCAGCAGCTTGTCGGGAAACACCATATATTTT. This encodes CASSLSGNTIYF.